Listed below are T cell receptor beta chains from one sample, sequenced in a study of T cell clusters in autoimmune cytopenias. No DNA is given; TCRdb re-called the multiplex PCR reads and lists each CDR3 protein once. Recorded for this sample: some 4,000 distinct CDR3 sequences. The sample was also reused in another study, on T cell repertoires in aging, cancer and after chemotherapy.

The sample comprised peripheral blood. Receptor source: a human donor in good health. Both conserved end residues are part of each CDR3. Clone size appears in some rows only: once, few, many, or a class for an expanded clone.

clone size: .
J gene: TRBJ1-1
V gene: TRBV6-5
CDR3 protein: CASRPTGRQNTEAFF

clone size: .
J gene: TRBJ1-4
V gene: TRBV27
CDR3 protein: CARVLGTDNEKLFF

clone size: .
J gene: TRBJ2-2
V gene: TRBV5-4
CDR3 protein: CASGAPGGSGTGELFF

clone size: medium-sized
J gene: TRBJ1-4
V gene: TRBV7-6
CDR3 protein: CASSPLQTPNEKLFF

clone size: medium-sized
J gene: TRBJ2-3
V gene: TRBV5-6
CDR3 protein: CASSGIPSTDTQYF

clone size: medium-sized
J gene: TRBJ1-5
V gene: TRBV19
CDR3 protein: CASSIGRGTNQPQHF

clone size: medium-sized
J gene: TRBJ2-2
V gene: TRBV6-5
CDR3 protein: CASSSTLAAGGGRTGELFF

clone size: medium-sized
J gene: TRBJ2-1
V gene: TRBV15
CDR3 protein: CATSRGANGVDEQFF

clone size: .
J gene: TRBJ2-7
V gene: TRBV20-1
CDR3 protein: CSAGTEIYEQYF

clone size: medium-sized
J gene: TRBJ2-1
V gene: TRBV30
CDR3 protein: CASIAGVSNEQFF

clone size: .
J gene: TRBJ1-3
V gene: TRBV28
CDR3 protein: CASRYREVNTIYF

clone size: medium-sized
J gene: TRBJ2-3
V gene: TRBV30
CDR3 protein: CAWSVRWPTQYF

clone size: medium-sized
J gene: TRBJ1-2
V gene: TRBV27
CDR3 protein: CASRIQGAQGGYTF

clone size: medium-sized
J gene: TRBJ1-4
V gene: TRBV5-4
CDR3 protein: CASSYSGTSNEKLFF

clone size: .
J gene: TRBJ2-1
V gene: TRBV7-2
CDR3 protein: CASSLQAQNEQFF

clone size: .
J gene: TRBJ2-2
V gene: TRBV7-2
CDR3 protein: CASSHRVAGDTGELFF